The clone carrying this T cell receptor (beta chain) was seen once. The antigen remains unidentified. The germline gives CDR1 ENHRY, CDR2 SYGVKD. This CDR3 has 15 residues. Trimming at V came to 2 bases and at J to 4 bases, leaving 4 bases not matched to a gene. Assay used: immunoSEQ multiplex PCR; TCRdb lists only in-frame clones, some missing. The sample contains about 160,000 clones, about nine tenths of which appear only once. These data originate in a study of cytomegalovirus exposure and HLA in healthy donors. Study-wide points: Testing in vitro showed a few CMV-associated chains specific for CMV antigens.

The receptor was isolated from a woman aged 25 to 39 in good health and CMV-seronegative. Sequencing used PBMCs. J is TRBJ2-1 and V is TRBV10-3, with TRBD2 identical over 8 bases. CDR3 protein: CAISENSGAYNEQFF. DNA for the CDR3: TGTGCCATCAGTGAGAATAGCGGGGCTTACAATGAGCAGTTCTTC.